Listed below are T cell receptor beta chains from one sample, sequenced in a study of molecular identifiers for immune sequencing clone quantification. One entry per CDR3 protein results from TCRdb running MiXCR on the PCR reads. The sample lists about 640,000 distinct CDR3 sequences; nearly 20% were seen once. Material for sequencing was naive CD8+ T cells from blood, with Jurkat cell RNA spiked in. These receptors originate from a human donor in good health. Some libraries in this study had Jurkat cell RNA spiked in. Both conserved end residues are part of each CDR3. The D gene is left open where the match is weak. A row's size may be missing; if present it is once, few, many or a size class.

d_gene,j_gene,v_gene,abundance,CDR3nt,CDR3aa
NA,TRBJ1-1,TRBV4-3,many,TGCGCCAGCAGCCAAGATCTGAGGGGGAAGACTGAAGCTTTCTTT,CASSQDLRGKTEAFF
NA,TRBJ1-1,TRBV27,many,TGTGCCAGCAGTACAGGGTTTTCACTCGACACTGAAGCTTTCTTT,CASSTGFSLDTEAFF
NA,TRBJ2-3,TRBV6-5,many,TGTGCCAGCAGAAACATCACAGATACGCAGTATTTT,CASRNITDTQYF
NA,TRBJ2-1,TRBV13,many,TGTGCCAGCAGCTCGGACGGGACCTACAATGAGCAGTTCTTC,CASSSDGTYNEQFF
NA,TRBJ1-1,TRBV19,NA,TGTGCCAGTACCCTCGGTGTGAACACTGAAGCTTTCTTT,CASTLGVNTEAFF
NA,TRBJ2-1,TRBV19,many,TGTGCCAGTAGTATTCTGGGGAATGAGCAGTTCTTC,CASSILGNEQFF
NA,TRBJ2-3,TRBV30,many,TGTGCCTGGAGTAGGGATTCTAGCACAGATACGCAGTATTTT,CAWSRDSSTDTQYF
TRBD2,TRBJ2-1,TRBV4-1,few,TGCGCCAGCAGCCAAGAGGGACTAGCGGTCTCCTACAATGAGCAGTTCTTC,CASSQEGLAVSYNEQFF
TRBD1,TRBJ1-2,TRBV6-5,many,TGTGCCAGCAGTTACGCCCGGACAGGGGGCTATGGCTACACCTTC,CASSYARTGGYGYTF
NA,TRBJ2-7,TRBV5-5,many,TGTGCCAGCAGCTATGGCGCCCTAGGAGGAGAGAGCTCCTACGAGCAGTACTTC,CASSYGALGGESSYEQYF
NA,TRBJ2-7,TRBV30,many,TGCTCCTACCGGGACGGGTCCTACGAGCAGTACTTC,CSYRDGSYEQYF
TRBD2,TRBJ2-3,TRBV5-1,many,TGCGCCAGCAGCTTGTCTAGTGCGGGAGGTGATACGCAGTATTTT,CASSLSSAGGDTQYF
TRBD1,TRBJ2-1,TRBV23-1,few,TGCGCCAGCAGTCACCCTAGGACAGGCCGATCCTACAATGAGCAGTTCTTC,CASSHPRTGRSYNEQFF
TRBD1,TRBJ2-1,TRBV28,NA,TGTGCCAGCAGTCCGCGACAGGGGAAAGGGTACAATGAGCAGTTCTTC,CASSPRQGKGYNEQFF
NA,TRBJ2-7,TRBV7-9,many,TGTGCCAGCAGCCAGACCCGGCACGAGCAGTACTTC,CASSQTRHEQYF
TRBD1,TRBJ2-7,TRBV6-5,NA,TGTGCCAGCAGTTACGGGACAGGACTGAGTACTAGAACCTACGAGCAGTACTTC,CASSYGTGLSTRTYEQYF
TRBD2,TRBJ2-5,TRBV28,many,TGTGCCAGCAGTACGGGACTAGCGGGAGAGCGGTACCAAGAGACCCAGTACTTC,CASSTGLAGERYQETQYF
TRBD2,TRBJ2-2,TRBV3-1,NA,TGTGCCAGCAGCCGTCCCAGCGGGAGGGTTGACGGGGAGCTGTCTTTT,CASSRPSGRVDGELSF
NA,TRBJ1-4,TRBV6-6,many,TGTGCCAGCAGTTACTTCCAAGCAACTAATGAAAAACTGTTTTTT,CASSYFQATNEKLFF
TRBD1,TRBJ1-1,TRBV7-6,many,TGTGCCAGCAGCTTGTCAGGGGGCTATACTGAAGCTTTCTTT,CASSLSGGYTEAFF
NA,TRBJ2-7,TRBV27,few,TGTGCCAGCAGTTCACCCACAGGCGAGCAGTACTTC,CASSSPTGEQYF
NA,TRBJ2-2,TRBV29-1,many,TGCAGCGTAGTTGAAACCGGGGAGCTGTTTTTT,CSVVETGELFF
NA,TRBJ1-1,TRBV7-9,many,TGTGCCAGCAGGGGGCTGGAAAACACTGAAGCTTTCTTT,CASRGLENTEAFF
TRBD2,TRBJ2-1,TRBV6-5,few,TGTGCCAGCAGCCCGGGAGCGGGGGGAAGTGGTGAGCAGTTCTTC,CASSPGAGGSGEQFF
NA,TRBJ2-7,TRBV11-2,few,TGTGCCAGCAGCCCTTCCGGGGGGACAGTATTCTACGAGCAGTACTTC,CASSPSGGTVFYEQYF
TRBD2,TRBJ2-3,TRBV9,NA,TGTGCCAGCAGCGAGACTAGCGCTAGCACAGATACGCAGTATTTT,CASSETSASTDTQYF
NA,TRBJ2-6,TRBV7-9,NA,TGTGCCAGCAGCCGCCCCATCTTTGGGGCCAACGTCCTGACTTTC,CASSRPIFGANVLTF
NA,TRBJ1-1,TRBV4-1,many,TGCGCCAGCAGCCAAGAAACTCTGAACACTGAAGCTTTCTTT,CASSQETLNTEAFF
NA,TRBJ1-1,TRBV5-6,many,TGTGCCAGCAGCTCGGGGACGGGCTTCACTGAAGCTTTCTTT,CASSSGTGFTEAFF
NA,TRBJ2-3,TRBV7-6,many,TGTGCCAGCAGCTTAGCGGAGCGGCTAGATACGCAGTATTTT,CASSLAERLDTQYF
TRBD2,TRBJ2-7,TRBV4-2,few,TGTGCCAGCAGCCACAGAACTAGCGATTTTCCCTACGAGCAGTACTTC,CASSHRTSDFPYEQYF
TRBD2,TRBJ2-7,TRBV20-1,many,TGCAGTGCTAGAAACGTCGACAGCGGGATTTACGAGCAGTACTTC,CSARNVDSGIYEQYF
NA,TRBJ2-7,TRBV5-1,many,TGCGCCAGCAGCTGGATGGGGGGAAGCGAGCAGTACTTC,CASSWMGGSEQYF
NA,TRBJ2-3,TRBV20-1,many,TGCAGTGCTAGAGATCTCGGGGGAGTGAGGAGCGATACGCAGTATTTT,CSARDLGGVRSDTQYF
TRBD1,TRBJ2-3,TRBV19,NA,TGTGCCAGTAGTATAGATTTGGGCAACACGGGGACAGATGCGCAGTATTTT,CASSIDLGNTGTDAQYF
NA,TRBJ2-5,TRBV12-3/TRBV12-4,many,TGTGCCAGCAGTCCAATGTGGGGGCAAGAGACCCAGTACTTC,CASSPMWGQETQYF
TRBD1,TRBJ2-1,TRBV13,NA,TGTGCCAGCAGCTTCTCGCCGGGACAGGGTATCGATGAGCAGTTCTTC,CASSFSPGQGIDEQFF
TRBD1,TRBJ2-7,TRBV27,few,TGTGCCAGCAGTCATAGACAGGGCTCCTACGAGCAGTACTTC,CASSHRQGSYEQYF
TRBD2,TRBJ2-7,TRBV28,many,TGTGCCAGCAGGCCACGAGCGGGACTAGCGGAAACCTACGAGCAGTACTTC,CASRPRAGLAETYEQYF
TRBD1,TRBJ2-7,TRBV9,NA,TGTGCCAGCAGCGACGGGACAGGGGGCTTCGAGCAGTACTTC,CASSDGTGGFEQYF
NA,TRBJ2-1,TRBV29-1,many,TGCAGCGTTGTAGCAGTGTACAATGAGCAGTTCTTC,CSVVAVYNEQFF
NA,TRBJ1-5,TRBV7-9,many,TGTGCCAGCAGCGAGGACAGCTATAGCAATCAGCCCCAGCATTTT,CASSEDSYSNQPQHF
NA,TRBJ2-7,TRBV27,few,TGTGCCAGCCGCGATGACTCCTACGAGCAGTACTTC,CASRDDSYEQYF
NA,TRBJ2-3,TRBV6-2/TRBV6-3,many,TGTGCCAGCAGTTCCCCGACTAGCCCAGGGGAAGATACGCAGTATTTT,CASSSPTSPGEDTQYF
NA,TRBJ2-1,TRBV6-5,NA,TGTGCCAGCAGTTACGGAAGCGAGCAGTCCTTC,CASSYGSEQSF
NA,TRBJ2-3,TRBV12-3/TRBV12-4,few,TGTGCCAGCGTACCGGGCGCTAGCACAGATACGCAGTATTTT,CASVPGASTDTQYF
NA,TRBJ2-3,TRBV7-9,many,TGTGCCAGCAGTCCACAGGGATATGATACGCAGTATTTT,CASSPQGYDTQYF
NA,TRBJ1-3,TRBV20-1,many,TGCAGTGCCTGTTGTGTTCCTTCTGGAAACACCATATATTTT,CSACCVPSGNTIYF
NA,TRBJ2-7,TRBV7-9,many,TGTGCCAGCAGCTCCAGCCTGGAGGGGGACGAGCAGTACTTC,CASSSSLEGDEQYF
TRBD1,TRBJ2-3,TRBV7-6,many,TGTGCCAGCAGCTACTCGGGACAGGGGTGGGTTGCAGATACGCAGTATTTT,CASSYSGQGWVADTQYF
TRBD1,TRBJ2-5,TRBV7-3,NA,TGTGCCAGCAGCCCGCCATCACTACAGGGGATGGGCGAGACCCAGTACTTC,CASSPPSLQGMGETQYF